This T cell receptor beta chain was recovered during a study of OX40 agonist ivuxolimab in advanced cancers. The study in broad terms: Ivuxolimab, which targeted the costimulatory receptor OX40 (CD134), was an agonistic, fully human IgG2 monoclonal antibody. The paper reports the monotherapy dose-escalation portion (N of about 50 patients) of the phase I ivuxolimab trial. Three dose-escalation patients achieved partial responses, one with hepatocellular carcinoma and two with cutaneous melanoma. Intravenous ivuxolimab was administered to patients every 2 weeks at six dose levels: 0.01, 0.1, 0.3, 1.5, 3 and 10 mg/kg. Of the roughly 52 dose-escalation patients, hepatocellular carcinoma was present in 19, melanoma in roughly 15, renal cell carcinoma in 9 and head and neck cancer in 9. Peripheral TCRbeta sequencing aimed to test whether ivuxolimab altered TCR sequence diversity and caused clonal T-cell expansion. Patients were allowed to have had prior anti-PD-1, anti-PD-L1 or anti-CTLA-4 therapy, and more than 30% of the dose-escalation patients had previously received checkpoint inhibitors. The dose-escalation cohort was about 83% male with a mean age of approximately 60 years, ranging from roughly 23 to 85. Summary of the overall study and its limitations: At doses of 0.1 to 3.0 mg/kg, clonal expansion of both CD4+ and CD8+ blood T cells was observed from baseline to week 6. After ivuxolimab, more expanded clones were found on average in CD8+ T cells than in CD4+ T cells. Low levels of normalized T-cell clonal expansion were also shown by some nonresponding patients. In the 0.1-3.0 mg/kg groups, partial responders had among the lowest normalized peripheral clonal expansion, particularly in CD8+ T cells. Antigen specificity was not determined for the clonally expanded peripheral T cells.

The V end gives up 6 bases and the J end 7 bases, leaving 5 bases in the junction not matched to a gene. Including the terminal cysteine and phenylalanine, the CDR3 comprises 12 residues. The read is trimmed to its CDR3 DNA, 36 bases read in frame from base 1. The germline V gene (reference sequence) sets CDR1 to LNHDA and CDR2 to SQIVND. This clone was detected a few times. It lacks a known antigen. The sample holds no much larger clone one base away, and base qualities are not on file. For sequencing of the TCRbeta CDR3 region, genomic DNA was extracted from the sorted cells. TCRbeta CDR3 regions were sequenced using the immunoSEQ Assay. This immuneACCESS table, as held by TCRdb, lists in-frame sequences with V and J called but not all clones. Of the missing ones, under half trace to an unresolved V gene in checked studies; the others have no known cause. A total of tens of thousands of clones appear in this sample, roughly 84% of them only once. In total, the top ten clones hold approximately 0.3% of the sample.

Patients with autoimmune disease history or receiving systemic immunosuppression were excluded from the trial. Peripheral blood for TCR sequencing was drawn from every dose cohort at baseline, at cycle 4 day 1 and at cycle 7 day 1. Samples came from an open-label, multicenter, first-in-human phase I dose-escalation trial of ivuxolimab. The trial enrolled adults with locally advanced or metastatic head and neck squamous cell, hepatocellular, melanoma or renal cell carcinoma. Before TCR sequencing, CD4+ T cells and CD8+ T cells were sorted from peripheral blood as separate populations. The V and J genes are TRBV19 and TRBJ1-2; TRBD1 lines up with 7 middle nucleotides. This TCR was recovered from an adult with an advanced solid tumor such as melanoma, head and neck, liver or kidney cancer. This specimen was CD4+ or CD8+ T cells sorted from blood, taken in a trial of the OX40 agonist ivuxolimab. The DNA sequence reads TGTGCCAGTAGCGGACAGGTGACTGGCTACACCTTC. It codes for CASSGQVTGYTF.